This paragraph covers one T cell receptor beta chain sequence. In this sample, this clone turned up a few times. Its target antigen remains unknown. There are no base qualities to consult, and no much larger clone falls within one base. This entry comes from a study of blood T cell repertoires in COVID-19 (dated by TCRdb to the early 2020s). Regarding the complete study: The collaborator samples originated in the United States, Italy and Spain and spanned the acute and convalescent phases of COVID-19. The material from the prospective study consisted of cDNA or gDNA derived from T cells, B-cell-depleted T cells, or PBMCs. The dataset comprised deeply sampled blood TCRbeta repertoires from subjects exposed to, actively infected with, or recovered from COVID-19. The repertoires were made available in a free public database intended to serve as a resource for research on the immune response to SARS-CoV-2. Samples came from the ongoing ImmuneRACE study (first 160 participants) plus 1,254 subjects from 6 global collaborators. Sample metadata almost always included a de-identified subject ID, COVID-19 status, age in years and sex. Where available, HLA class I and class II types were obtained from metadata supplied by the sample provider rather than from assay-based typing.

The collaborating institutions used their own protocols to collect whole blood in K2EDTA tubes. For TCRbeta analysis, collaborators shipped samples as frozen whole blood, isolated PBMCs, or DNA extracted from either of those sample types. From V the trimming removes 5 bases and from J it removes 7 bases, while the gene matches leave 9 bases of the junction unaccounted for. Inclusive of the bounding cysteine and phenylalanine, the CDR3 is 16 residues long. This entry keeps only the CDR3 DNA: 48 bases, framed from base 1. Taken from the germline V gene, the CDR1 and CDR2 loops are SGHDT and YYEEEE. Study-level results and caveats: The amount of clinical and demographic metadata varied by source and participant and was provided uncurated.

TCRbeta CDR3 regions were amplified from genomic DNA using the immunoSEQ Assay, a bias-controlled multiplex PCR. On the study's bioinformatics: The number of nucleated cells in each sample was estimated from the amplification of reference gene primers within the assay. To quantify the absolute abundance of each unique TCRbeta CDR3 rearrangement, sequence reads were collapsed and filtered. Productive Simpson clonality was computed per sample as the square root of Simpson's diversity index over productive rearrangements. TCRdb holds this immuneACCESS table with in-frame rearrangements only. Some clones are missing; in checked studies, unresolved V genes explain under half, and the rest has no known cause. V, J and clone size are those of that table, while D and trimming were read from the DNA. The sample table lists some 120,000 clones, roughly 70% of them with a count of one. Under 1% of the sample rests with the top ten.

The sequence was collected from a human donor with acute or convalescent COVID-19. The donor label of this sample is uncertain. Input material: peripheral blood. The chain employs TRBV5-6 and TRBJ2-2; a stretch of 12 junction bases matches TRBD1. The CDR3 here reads CASRRPGQGADGELFF. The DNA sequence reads TGTGCCAGCAGACGACCGGGACAGGGGGCCGACGGGGAGCTGTTTTTT. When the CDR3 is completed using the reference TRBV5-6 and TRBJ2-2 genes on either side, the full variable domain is DAGVTQSPTHLIKTRGQQVTLRCSPKSGHDTVSWYQQALGQGPQFIFQYYEEEERQRGNFPDRFSGHQFPNYSSELNVNALLLGDSALYLCASRRPGQGADGELFFGEGSRLTVL.